This TCR beta chain was retrieved from a study of beta chain features in type 1 diabetes. Germline V CDR1 and CDR2: MNHEY, SMNVEV (reference sequence). Losses at the gene ends were 8 bases for V and 3 bases for J; bases not matched to a gene: 9. The CDR3 has 15 amino acids. The study reverse transcribed the entire isolated RNA, so it sequenced expressed TCRB transcripts. Using immunoSEQ multiplex PCR, the repertoire was profiled, and TCRdb retains in-frame clones only, with some absent. The sample lists more than 300,000 clones, around an eighth occurring once. Regarding the study as a whole: Shorter TCRB CDR3s, moderately but significantly so, marked every one of the four CD4+ subsets in Type 1 diabetes patients.

On this clone: Its target is unknown.

The chain has TRBV27 and TRBJ1-5; the match to TRBD1 covers 8 bases. The receptor was isolated from a woman aged 18 to 35 with type 1 diabetes. The sequenced sample was naive CD4+ T cells from blood. The CDR3, as DNA: TGTGCCAGCCCCGCGGACAGGGCCGTCAATCAGCCCCAGCATTTT. Its protein is CASPADRAVNQPQHF.